This T cell receptor beta chain is drawn from a study of regulatory and conventional T cells in RAG deficiency. CDR3 length equals 15 residues. V was shortened by 4 bases and J by 5 bases, with 18 bases between the two germline ends. Germline V lookup: CDR1 SGHRS, CDR2 YFSETQ. The repertoire was sequenced with immunoSEQ multiplex PCR; TCRdb's copy has only in-frame clones and lacks some. The sample shows approximately 35,000 clones, roughly three quarters of them seen only once. The sorted conventional CD4+ T cells were CD25-low and CD127-high, with genomic DNA sequenced. This sample also belongs to another study, concerning regulatory T cells. That source notes: Primers: 52 TRBV forward and 13 TRBJ reverse.

Sequences were obtained from CD4+ effector T cells sorted from blood. This sequence originates from a human donor in good health. J is TRBJ2-5 and V is TRBV5-1; maybe TRBD1 (6 bases). CDR3 region: CASSQGNRVGETQYF. CDR3 nucleotide sequence: TGCGCCAGCAGCCAAGGGAACAGGGTCGGCGAGACCCAGTACTTC.